This T cell receptor beta chain is drawn from a study of Graves' ophthalmopathy and Graves' hyperthyroidism (dated by TCRdb to the late 2010s). Some background on the complete study: Peripheral blood was collected before any treatment was given, at the time of initial diagnosis. TCR beta repertoire signatures were used to distinguish Graves' ophthalmopathy from Graves' hyperthyroidism and to predict progression to ophthalmopathy. Once sampling was done, hyperthyroidism patients were given methimazole at a starting dose of 30 mg daily, while ophthalmopathy patients were given high-dose intravenous methylprednisolone. An independent validation cohort was composed of roughly 19 hyperthyroidism patients and about 16 patients who later progressed from hyperthyroidism to ophthalmopathy. In about 6 hyperthyroidism patients, the T-cell repertoire of thyroid tissue was compared with the T-cell repertoire of blood. In total, 135 blood samples were TCR-sequenced: 43 ophthalmopathy, some 75 hyperthyroidism and about 17 hyperthyroidism-to-ophthalmopathy patients. To explore V-J signatures distinguishing ophthalmopathy from hyperthyroidism, a discovery set of 100 patients (about 44 ophthalmopathy, around 55 stable hyperthyroidism) was enrolled. General study outcomes and caveats: No statistical method was used to predetermine the sample size, and group allocation was not hidden from the investigators. The 13-signature model separated ophthalmopathy from stable hyperthyroidism with around 90% sensitivity and just under 84% specificity in cross-validation, and 80%/75% in the test set. Most expanded thyroid clonotypes with a frequency above 0.001 also appeared in blood, which suggests that blood repertoires may reflect the immune response in the thyroid. In validation, the model predicted ophthalmopathy progression with 70.59% sensitivity and 72.22% specificity; roughly 11 predicted patients were CT-confirmed with GO in a median of around 6 months.

Its CDR3 holds 23 amino acids, cysteine through phenylalanine. Only the CDR3 DNA stays, 69 bases, in frame from base 1. The germline V gene gives CDR1 as SGHTA and CDR2 as FQGTGA. Remarks on this clonotype: Its antigen has not been determined. This could be a read error, since a much larger clone is one nucleotide away.

Patients with ophthalmopathy had moderately to severely active disease, with a Clinical Activity Score of 3 or more, a NOSPECS grade of 4 or more, and a disease duration of less than 3 months. Patients with other autoimmune diseases, uncontrolled infections, pregnancy or lactation were excluded from the study. Diagnosis relied on clinical symptoms, serum thyroxine, TRAb, thyroid ultrasound and orbital computed tomography. Ficoll-Paque density gradient centrifugation was used to isolate PBMCs from 8.5 to 10 ml of fresh peripheral blood. Total RNA was extracted with Trizol reagent and quality-checked on an Agilent 2100 Bioanalyzer. For repertoire sequencing, the TCR beta CDR3 regions were amplified from RNA transcripts. The first round of RT-PCR was done with HTBI primers and the Qiagen OneStep RT-PCR kit, and was followed by a second round of multiplex PCR, then size selection and purification. Libraries were sequenced paired-end with 100 bp reads on an Illumina HiSeq2000. Concerning the study's data processing: Reads were processed with SOAPnuke, discarding reads with adapters, uncalled bases, mean Phred below 15, or no exact constant-primer or identifier match. COPE v1.2.5 was used to merge the high-quality paired reads. Each unique nucleotide sequence was treated as a clonotype, and MiTCR v1.1 was used to align the clonotypes to the IMGT TRB V, D and J references. The analysis was limited to V-J combinations with a frequency above 0.0001, which together covered roughly 99% of the repertoires. A TCR clonal expansion and chaos score per V-J combination was defined as the ratio of F50 clonal expansion to chaos observed in the TCRdist matrix. Welch's t-statistics and random forest were used to reduce features to 10 to 15 V-J combinations, which were fed into a naive Bayes classifier. Thyroid-blood repertoire similarity was quantified with the Morisita-Horn index. Starting from the raw public reads, TCRdb applied fastp trimming at Q25, assembled clones with MiXCR and retained in-frame beta chains. Each record represents a unique CDR3 protein, reported with the most common genes and DNA among its rows. The V and J calls here are based on TCRdb, not the publication. This sample lists under 350,000 distinct CDR3 sequences; 15% to 20% were detected once. Roughly 12% of the sample belongs to the ten largest clones.

Material: peripheral blood. This sequence originates from an adult man with Graves' ophthalmopathy. The rearrangement combines TRBV7-3 with TRBJ1-6; the D gene is possibly TRBD1, with 6 bases matching. The CDR3 reads CASSLILGSRQAPESSYSSPLHF. In nucleotides, the sequence is TGTGCCAGCAGCTTAATTTTGGGATCTCGACAGGCTCCCGAAAGCTCCTATAGTTCACCCCTCCACTTT.